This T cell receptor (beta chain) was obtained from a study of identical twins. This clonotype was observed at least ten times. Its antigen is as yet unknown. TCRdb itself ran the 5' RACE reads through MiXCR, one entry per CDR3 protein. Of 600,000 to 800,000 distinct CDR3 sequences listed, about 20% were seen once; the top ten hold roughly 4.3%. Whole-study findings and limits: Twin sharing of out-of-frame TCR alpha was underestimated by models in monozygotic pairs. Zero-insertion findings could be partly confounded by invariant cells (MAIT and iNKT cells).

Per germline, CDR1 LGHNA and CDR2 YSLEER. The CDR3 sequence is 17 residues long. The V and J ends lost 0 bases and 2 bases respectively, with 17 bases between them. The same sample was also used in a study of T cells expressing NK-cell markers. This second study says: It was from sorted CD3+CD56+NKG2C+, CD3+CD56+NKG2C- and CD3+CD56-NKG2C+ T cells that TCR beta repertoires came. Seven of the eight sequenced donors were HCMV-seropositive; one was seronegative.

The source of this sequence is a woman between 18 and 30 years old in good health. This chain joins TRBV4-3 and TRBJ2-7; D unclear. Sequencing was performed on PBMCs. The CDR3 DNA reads TGCGCCAGCAGCCAAGATGAGTGCGACAATTTAACCTACGAGCAGTACTTC. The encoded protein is CASSQDECDNLTYEQYF.